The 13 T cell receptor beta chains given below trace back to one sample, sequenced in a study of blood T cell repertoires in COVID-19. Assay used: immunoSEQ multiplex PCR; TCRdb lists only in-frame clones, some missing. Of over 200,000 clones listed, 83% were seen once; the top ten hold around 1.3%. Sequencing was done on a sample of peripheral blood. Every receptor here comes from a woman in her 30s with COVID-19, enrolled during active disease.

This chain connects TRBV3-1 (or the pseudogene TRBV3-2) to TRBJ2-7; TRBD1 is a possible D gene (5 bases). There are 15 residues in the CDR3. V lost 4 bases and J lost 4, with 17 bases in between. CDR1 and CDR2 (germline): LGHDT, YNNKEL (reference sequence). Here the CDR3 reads CASSRLSKGVYEQYF. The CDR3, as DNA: TGTGCCAGCAGCCGACTGTCTAAAGGGGTTTACGAGCAGTACTTC.

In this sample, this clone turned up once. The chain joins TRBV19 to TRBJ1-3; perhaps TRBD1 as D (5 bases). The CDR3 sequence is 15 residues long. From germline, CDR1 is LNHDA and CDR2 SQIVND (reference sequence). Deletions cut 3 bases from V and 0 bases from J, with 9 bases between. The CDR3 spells CASSIKGSSGNTIYF. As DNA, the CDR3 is TGTGCCAGTAGTATTAAGGGGTCCTCTGGAAACACCATATATTTT. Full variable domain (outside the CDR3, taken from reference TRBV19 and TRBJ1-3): DGGITQSPKYLFRKEGQNVTLSCEQNLNHDAMYWYRQDPGQGLRLIYYSQIVNDFQKGDIAEGYSVSREKKESFPLTVTSAQKNPTAFYLCASSIKGSSGNTIYFGEGSWLTVV.

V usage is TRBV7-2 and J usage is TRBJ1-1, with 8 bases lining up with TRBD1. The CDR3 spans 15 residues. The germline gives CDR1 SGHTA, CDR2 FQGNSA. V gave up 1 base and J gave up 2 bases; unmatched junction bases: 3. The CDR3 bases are TGTGCCAGCAGCTTAGGTGACAGGGGCAACACTGAAGCTTTCTTT. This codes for CASSLGDRGNTEAFF.

CDR3 in amino acids: CASRPGQRNSPLHF. CDR3 in DNA: TGTGCCAGCAGACCGGGACAGCGTAATTCACCCCTCCACTTT. The chain recombines TRBV6-5 with TRBJ1-6, with 7 nucleotides matching TRBD1. Germline V gene sequence: CDR1 MNHEY, CDR2 SVGAGI. CDR3 length: 14 residues. J was trimmed by 6 bases and V by 6 bases; bases with no gene match: 5.

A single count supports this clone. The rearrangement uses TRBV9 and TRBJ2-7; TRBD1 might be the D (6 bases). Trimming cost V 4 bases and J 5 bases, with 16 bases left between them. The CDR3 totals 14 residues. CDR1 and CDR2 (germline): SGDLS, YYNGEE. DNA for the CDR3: TGTGCCAGCAGCCCCCGGCCAGGGGTAGACGAGCAGTACTTC. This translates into CASSPRPGVDEQYF.

CDR3 sequence (DNA): TGTGCCTGGAGTGTACAGGGGGTTAATTCACCCCTCCACTTT. Protein sequence: CAWSVQGVNSPLHF. The V call is TRBV30, the J call TRBJ1-6; 8 nucleotides match TRBD1. The ends lost 0 bases at V and 6 bases at J; junction bases unmatched: 1. The CDR3 is made up of 14 amino acids. The germline V gene encodes CDR1 GTSNPN and CDR2 SVGIG (reference sequence). The variable domain in full, with the rest retrieved from reference TRBV30 and TRBJ1-6, is SQTIHQWPATLVQPVGSPLSLECTVEGTSNPNLYWYRQAAGRGLQLLFYSVGIGQISSEVPQNLSASRPQDRQFILSSKKLLLSDSGFYLCAWSVQGVNSPLHFGNGTRLTVT.

The CDR3 protein is CASSKGAYNEQFF. The CDR3 bases are TGTGCCAGTAGTAAGGGGGCCTACAATGAGCAGTTCTTC. The chain links TRBV19 to TRBJ2-1; possible D gene TRBD1, 6 bases. V gave up 4 bases and J gave up 2 bases, with 6 bases separating them. This CDR3 comprises 13 residues. The germline V gene encodes CDR1 LNHDA and CDR2 SQIVND (reference sequence).

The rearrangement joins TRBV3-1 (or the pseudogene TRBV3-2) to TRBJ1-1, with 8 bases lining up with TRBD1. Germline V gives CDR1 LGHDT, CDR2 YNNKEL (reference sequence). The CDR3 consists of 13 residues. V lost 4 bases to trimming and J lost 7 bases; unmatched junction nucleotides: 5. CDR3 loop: CASSPDGQGEAFF. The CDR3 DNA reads TGTGCCAGCAGCCCCGATGGACAGGGTGAAGCTTTCTTT.

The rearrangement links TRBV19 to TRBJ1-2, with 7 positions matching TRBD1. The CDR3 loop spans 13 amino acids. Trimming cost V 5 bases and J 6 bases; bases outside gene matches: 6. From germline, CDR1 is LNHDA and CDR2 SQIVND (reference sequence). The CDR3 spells CASSRHGTDGYTF. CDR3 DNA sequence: TGTGCCAGTAGTCGACACGGGACAGATGGCTACACCTTC. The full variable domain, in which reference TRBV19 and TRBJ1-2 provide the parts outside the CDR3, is DGGITQSPKYLFRKEGQNVTLSCEQNLNHDAMYWYRQDPGQGLRLIYYSQIVNDFQKGDIAEGYSVSREKKESFPLTVTSAQKNPTAFYLCASSRHGTDGYTFGSGTRLTVV.

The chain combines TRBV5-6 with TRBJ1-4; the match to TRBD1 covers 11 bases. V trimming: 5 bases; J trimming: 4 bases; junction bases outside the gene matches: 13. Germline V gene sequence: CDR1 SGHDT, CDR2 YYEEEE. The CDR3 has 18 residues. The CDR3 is CASSYTLGQGDSNEKLFF. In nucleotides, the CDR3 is TGTGCCAGCAGTTATACTCTGGGACAGGGGGACAGTAATGAAAAACTGTTTTTT.

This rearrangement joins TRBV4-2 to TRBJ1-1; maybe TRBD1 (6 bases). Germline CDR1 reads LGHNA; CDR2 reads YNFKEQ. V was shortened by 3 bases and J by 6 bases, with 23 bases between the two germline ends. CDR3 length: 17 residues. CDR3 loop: CASSQGQGGRGKAEAFF. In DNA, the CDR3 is TGTGCCAGCAGCCAGGGACAAGGGGGGAGGGGGAAAGCTGAAGCTTTCTTT.

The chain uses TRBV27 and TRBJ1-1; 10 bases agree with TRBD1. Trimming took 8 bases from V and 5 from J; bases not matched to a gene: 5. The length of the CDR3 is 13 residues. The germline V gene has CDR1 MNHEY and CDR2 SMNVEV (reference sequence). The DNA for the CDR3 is TGTGCCAGCCGAGACAGGGGGCGTACTGAAGCTTTCTTT. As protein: CASRDRGRTEAFF.

In DNA, the CDR3 is TGTGCCAGCAGCTTTAATCCAGGGGGGACAGCGGTAAATTCACCCCTCCACTTT. Its protein is CASSFNPGGTAVNSPLHF. The chain uses TRBV5-6 and TRBJ1-6; TRBD1 aligns across 7 bases. The CDR3 consists of 18 residues. Germline loops: CDR1 SGHDT, CDR2 YYEEEE. V shed 2 bases and J 7 bases; nucleotides not matched to a gene: 15.